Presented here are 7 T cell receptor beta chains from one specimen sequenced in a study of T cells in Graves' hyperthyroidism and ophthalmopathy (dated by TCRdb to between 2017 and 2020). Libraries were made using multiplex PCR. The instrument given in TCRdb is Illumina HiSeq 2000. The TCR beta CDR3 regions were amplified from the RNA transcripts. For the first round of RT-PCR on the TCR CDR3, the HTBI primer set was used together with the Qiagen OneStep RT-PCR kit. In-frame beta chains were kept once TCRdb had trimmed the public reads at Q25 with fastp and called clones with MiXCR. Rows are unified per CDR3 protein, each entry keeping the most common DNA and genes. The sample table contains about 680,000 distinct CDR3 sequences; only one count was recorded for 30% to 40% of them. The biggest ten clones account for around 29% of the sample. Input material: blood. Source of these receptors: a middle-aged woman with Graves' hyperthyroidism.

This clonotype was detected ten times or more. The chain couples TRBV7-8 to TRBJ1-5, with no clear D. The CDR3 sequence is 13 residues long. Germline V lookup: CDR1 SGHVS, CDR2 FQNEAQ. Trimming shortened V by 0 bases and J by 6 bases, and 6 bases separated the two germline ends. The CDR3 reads CASSLAPSQPQHF. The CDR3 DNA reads TGTGCCAGCAGCTTAGCGCCTAGTCAGCCCCAGCATTTT.

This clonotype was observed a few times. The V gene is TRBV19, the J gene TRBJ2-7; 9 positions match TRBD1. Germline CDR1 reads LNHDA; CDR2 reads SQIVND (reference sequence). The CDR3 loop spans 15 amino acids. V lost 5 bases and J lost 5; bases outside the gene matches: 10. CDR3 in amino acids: CASSGVTGGINEQYF. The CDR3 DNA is TGTGCCAGTAGTGGTGTCACAGGGGGCATTAACGAGCAGTACTTC. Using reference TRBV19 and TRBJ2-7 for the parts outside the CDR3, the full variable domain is DGGITQSPKYLFRKEGQNVTLSCEQNLNHDAMYWYRQDPGQGLRLIYYSQIVNDFQKGDIAEGYSVSREKKESFPLTVTSAQKNPTAFYLCASSGVTGGINEQYFGPGTRLTVT.

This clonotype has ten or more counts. This chain's CDR3 is CAISESGETQYF. The CDR3 DNA follows: TGTGCCATCAGTGAGTCAGGGGAGACCCAGTACTTC. This chain links TRBV10-3 with TRBJ2-5; no clear D gene. Germline assignment: CDR1 ENHRY and CDR2 SYGVKD. The CDR3 extends over 12 amino acids. V was pared by 0 bases and J by 5 bases, with 4 bases between.

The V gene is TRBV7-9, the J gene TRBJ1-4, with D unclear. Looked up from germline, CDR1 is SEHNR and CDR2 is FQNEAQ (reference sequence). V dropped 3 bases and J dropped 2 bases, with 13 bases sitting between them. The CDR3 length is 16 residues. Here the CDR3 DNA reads TGTGCCAGCAGCTTGTCCGGATACGGGACTAATGAAAAACTGTTTTTT. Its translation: CASSLSGYGTNEKLFF.

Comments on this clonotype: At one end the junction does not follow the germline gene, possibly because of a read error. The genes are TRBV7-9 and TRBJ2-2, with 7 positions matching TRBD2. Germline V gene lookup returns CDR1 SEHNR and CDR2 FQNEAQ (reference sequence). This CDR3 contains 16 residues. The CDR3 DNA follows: TGTGCCAGCAGCTTATGGGCGGGAGTGTGGACCGGGGAGCTGTCTTTT. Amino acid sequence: CASSLWAGVWTGELSF.

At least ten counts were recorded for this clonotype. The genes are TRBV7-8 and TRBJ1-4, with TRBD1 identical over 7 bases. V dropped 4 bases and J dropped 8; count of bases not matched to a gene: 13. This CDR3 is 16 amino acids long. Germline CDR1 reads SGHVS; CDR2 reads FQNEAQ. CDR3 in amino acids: CASSSIGQDGGEKLFF. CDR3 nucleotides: TGTGCCAGCAGCTCGATCGGACAGGATGGCGGAGAAAAACTGTTTTTT.

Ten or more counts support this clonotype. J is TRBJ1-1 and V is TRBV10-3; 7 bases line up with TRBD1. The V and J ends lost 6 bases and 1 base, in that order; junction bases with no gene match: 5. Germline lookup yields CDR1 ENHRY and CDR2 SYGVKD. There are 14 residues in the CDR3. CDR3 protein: CAIRLQGKNTEAFF. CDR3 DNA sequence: TGTGCCATCAGGCTACAGGGGAAGAACACTGAAGCTTTCTTT.